This T cell receptor (beta chain) was recovered during a study of CD8+ T cells in alopecia areata. CDR1 and CDR2 (germline): SGHTA, FQGNSA. Trimming left V 7 bases short and J 6 bases short, with 18 bases between. This CDR3 contains 14 residues. RNA extraction was followed by reverse transcription into cDNA, which acted as the sequencing template. Data came from immunoSEQ multiplex PCR; TCRdb stores just in-frame clones and leaves some out. The data hold approximately 170,000 clones, with 60% observed a single time. Treatment described: oral pan-JAK inhibitor, 5-10 mg twice daily. Individuals with alopecia areata gave both lesional scalp punch biopsies and peripheral blood for collection. This clone came up a few times.

This sample comprised CD4+ T cells sorted from blood, obtained at week 4, from a patient treated with tofacitinib. The receptor's source is a human donor with alopecia areata. The chain combines TRBV7-2 with TRBJ2-5, with D possibly being TRBD2 (5 bases). This CDR3 is CASMRLDLRKTQYF. CDR3 coding DNA: TGTGCCAGCATGCGACTGGACTTGAGGAAGACCCAGTACTTC.